This TCR beta chain was profiled in a study of cytomegalovirus exposure and HLA in healthy donors. Study at large: T cells numbering around 180 million yielded fewer than 140 million unique TCR beta sequences in an earlier analysis. Study results and caveats: In a later analysis, TCR association rates varied by HLA locus: DRB1 most, HLA-C fewest.

A word on this clone: Its antigen remains unknown.

Germline V gene lookup returns CDR1 SGHTA and CDR2 FQGTGA. This CDR3 has 14 residues. V lost 2 bases and J lost 3, with 9 bases in between. It was with 60 Vbeta and 13 Jbeta primers that the PCR ran. The table came from immunoSEQ multiplex PCR; TCRdb's copy has only in-frame clones and leaves some out. The sample carries about 160,000 clones, nearly 80% recorded once. This receptor was obtained from a man aged 18 to 29 in good health and CMV-seropositive. Sample: PBMCs. The chain combines TRBV7-3 with TRBJ2-3, with a possible D match to TRBD2 (6 bases). CDR3 residues: CASSLSAGTDTQYF. The CDR3 DNA is TGTGCCAGCAGCTTATCGGCGGGGACAGATACGCAGTATTTT.